These 23 T cell receptor beta chains were sequenced from one sample in a study of T cells in Graves' hyperthyroidism and ophthalmopathy. Amplified regions were TCR beta CDR3 sequences from RNA transcripts. A first-round RT-PCR of the TCR CDR3 used the HTBI primer set. TCRdb processed the multiplex PCR reads anew with MiXCR; each CDR3 protein has one entry. This table has roughly 570,000 distinct CDR3 sequences, 15% to 18% appearing once. The sequencing sample was made of blood. Every receptor here comes from a woman under 40 with Graves' hyperthyroidism.

This clonotype was counted at least ten times. The chain combines TRBV20-1 with TRBJ2-3; D ambiguous. Germline loops: CDR1 DFQATT, CDR2 SNEGSKA (reference sequence). This CDR3 spans 15 amino acids. Trimming pared 0 bases from V and 4 bases from J, leaving 14 bases between. The CDR3 coding sequence is TGCAGTGCTAGAGATAGGATTTCGGCCGCAGATACGCAGTATTTT. Translated, it gives CSARDRISAADTQYF.

This clonotype has a count of ten or more. This chain links TRBV11-1 with TRBJ2-7, with 8 bases that match TRBD1. Germline lookup yields CDR1 SGHAT and CDR2 FQDESV (reference sequence). The CDR3 is made up of 14 amino acids. V lost 5 bases and J lost 5; bases outside the gene matches: 8. The CDR3 DNA reads as TGTGCCAGCAGCATAGGACAGGGCTCGGACGAGCAGTACTTC. Encoded protein: CASSIGQGSDEQYF.

This clonotype showed up just a few times. This chain uses TRBV27 with TRBJ1-1; D may be TRBD1 (5 bases). V lost 7 bases and J lost 0, with 9 bases in between. The CDR3 is 13 residues long. The germline gives CDR1 MNHEY, CDR2 SMNVEV (reference sequence). CDR3 sequence (DNA): TGTGCCAGCACGGGGGGGGTGAACACTGAAGCTTTCTTT. Its protein is CASTGGVNTEAFF.

This clonotype was seen ten or more times. The chain links TRBV9 to TRBJ2-3, with D possibly being TRBD1 (5 bases). V dropped 0 bases and J dropped 3 bases, with 11 bases sitting between them. The V gene's germline CDR1 is SGDLS and CDR2 YYNGEE. The CDR3 is made up of 15 amino acids. The CDR3 DNA reads as TGTGCCAGCAGCGTAGAGGGCAGGGCAACAGATACGCAGTATTTT. It translates to CASSVEGRATDTQYF.

V usage is TRBV27 and J usage is TRBJ2-7, with 7 bases identical to TRBD2. Germline lookup yields CDR1 MNHEY and CDR2 SMNVEV (reference sequence). The CDR3 loop spans 14 amino acids. With V trimmed by 4 bases and J by 3 bases, 6 bases remained unmatched. The chain's CDR3 is CASSSGGEGYEQYF. The CDR3 DNA reads TGTGCCAGCAGTTCGGGCGGGGAGGGCTACGAGCAGTACTTC.

This clonotype showed up just a few times. The V and J genes are TRBV9 and TRBJ1-2; tentative D call: TRBD1 (6 bases). V was shortened by 0 bases and J by 5 bases, with 11 bases between the two germline ends. This CDR3 region has 14 residues. In germline, CDR1 is SGDLS, CDR2 YYNGEE. Written as DNA, the CDR3 is TGTGCCAGCAGCGTAGGTGGGCAGGGGTATGGCTACACCTTC. It codes for CASSVGGQGYGYTF.

Ten or more counts support this clonotype. The CDR3 nucleotides read TGCGCCAGCAGCCTCGGAGGGGATCAACGGGGCTACACCTTC. This translates into CASSLGGDQRGYTF. The chain couples TRBV5-1 to TRBJ1-2, with D possibly TRBD1 on 5 matching bases. Germline V gene lookup returns CDR1 SGHRS and CDR2 YFSETQ. This CDR3 has 14 amino acids. Trimming shortened V by 4 bases and J by 8 bases, and 18 bases separated the two germline ends.

At least ten counts were recorded for this clonotype. The J gene is TRBJ2-3, the V gene TRBV30, with D uncertain. Germline V lookup: CDR1 GTSNPN, CDR2 SVGIG (reference sequence). The CDR3 length is 11 residues. V dropped 2 bases and J dropped 5 bases, with 5 bases sitting between them. The CDR3 DNA reads as TGTGCCTGGAGTACGGGAGATACGCAGTATTTT. Encoded protein: CAWSTGDTQYF.

The table lists this clonotype with many counts. The chain carries TRBV11-1 and TRBJ2-5; TRBD2 aligns across 7 bases. Germline CDR1 reads SGHAT; CDR2 reads FQDESV (reference sequence). Germline trimming cut 5 bases from V and 5 bases from J; bases unmatched to any gene: 5. This CDR3 has 13 amino acids. The CDR3 here is CASSQTSIETQYF. The CDR3 coding sequence is TGTGCCAGCAGCCAGACTAGCATCGAGACCCAGTACTTC.

The V call is TRBV30, the J call TRBJ2-2; D gene unclear. The ends were cut back, 3 bases at V and 6 bases at J, with 11 bases in the middle. CDR1 GTSNPN and CDR2 SVGIG come from the germline V gene (reference sequence). The CDR3 has 13 residues. For the CDR3, the DNA is TGTGCCTGGAGCCGGGCCTCCTCCGGGGAGCTGTTTTTT. Its protein product is CAWSRASSGELFF.

Ten or more counts support this clonotype. The chain recombines TRBV13 with TRBJ2-5; the D gene is possibly TRBD2 (5 bases). Germline lookup yields CDR1 PRHDT and CDR2 FYEKMQ (reference sequence). This CDR3 is 14 amino acids long. Trimming pared 0 bases from V and 5 bases from J, leaving 10 bases between. In nucleotides, the CDR3 is TGTGCCAGCAGCTTAGGACTAGAACGGGAGACCCAGTACTTC. This translates into CASSLGLERETQYF.

This clonotype turned up a few times. V is TRBV20-1 and J is TRBJ2-6; 7 positions match TRBD1. This CDR3 contains 17 residues. J was trimmed by 0 bases and V by 5 bases; bases with no gene match: 10. Germline CDR1 and CDR2: DFQATT and SNEGSKA (reference sequence). The CDR3 here is CSAPATGTRSGANVLTF. CDR3 nucleotides: TGCAGTGCTCCAGCGACAGGGACACGCTCTGGGGCCAACGTCCTGACTTTC.

The rearrangement links TRBV30 to TRBJ2-3, with TRBD1 as a possible D gene (6 bases). Trimming took off 5 bases at V and 5 bases at J, with 8 bases between the two ends. The CDR3 sequence is 11 residues long. CDR1 is GTSNPN, CDR2 SVGIG, per germline (reference sequence). As DNA, the CDR3 is TGTGCCTGGGACAGGAGAGATACGCAGTATTTT. Protein sequence: CAWDRRDTQYF.

This clonotype was seen ten or more times. The chain couples TRBV18 to TRBJ2-7; D gene ambiguous. This CDR3 has 14 amino acids. Germline V lookup: CDR1 KGHSH, CDR2 LQKENI. The germline V and J ends were trimmed by 2 bases and 2 bases, with 10 bases remaining between them. The DNA of the CDR3 is TGTGCCAGCTCACCAGTTGGCGTCACCTACGAGCAGTACTTC. Translating it yields CASSPVGVTYEQYF.

The rearrangement uses TRBV9 and TRBJ2-3; 7 positions agree with TRBD2. V was clipped by 0 bases and J by 4 bases; unmatched bases: 5. CDR3 size: 15 residues. Germline assignment: CDR1 SGDLS and CDR2 YYNGEE. The CDR3 spells CASSVAKGGPDTQYF. CDR3 in DNA: TGTGCCAGCAGCGTAGCTAAGGGAGGGCCAGATACGCAGTATTTT. The variable domain in full, completed from reference TRBV9 and TRBJ2-3, reads DSGVTQTPKHLITATGQRVTLRCSPRSGDLSVYWYQQSLDQGLQFLIQYYNGEERAKGNILERFSAQQFPDLHSELNLSSLELGDSALYFCASSVAKGGPDTQYFGPGTRLTVL.

This clonotype was found many times. The chain recombines TRBV5-1 with TRBJ2-7; D ambiguous. CDR3 size: 13 residues. CDR1 and CDR2 (germline): SGHRS, YFSETQ. Trimming took 3 bases from V and 7 from J, leaving 14 bases between them. The CDR3 loop reads CASSSLEREEQYF. The CDR3 nucleotides are TGCGCCAGCAGCTCCCTGGAACGAGAGGAGCAGTACTTC.

This clonotype appeared many times. V and J are TRBV28 and TRBJ1-5; D is unclear. This CDR3 contains 16 residues. Germline CDR1 and CDR2: MDHEN and SYDVKM. V lost 3 bases, J lost 2 bases, and 14 bases lay in between. The CDR3 sequence: CASSFVLATGNQPQHF. DNA of the CDR3: TGTGCCAGCAGTTTCGTATTGGCGACCGGCAATCAGCCCCAGCATTTT.

With respect to this clonotype: The CDR3 end shows no conserved phenylalanine or tryptophan, and so a read error is likely. The V and J genes are TRBV7-2 and TRBJ2-5; the D gene is possibly TRBD2 (5 bases). The CDR3 runs 15 residues. The germline CDR1 and CDR2 sequences are SGHTA and FQGNSA. Trimming removed 5 bases at V and 5 bases at J, with 18 bases between. CDR3 protein: CASSVSGGSEETQYL. As DNA, the CDR3 is TGTGCCAGCAGCGTAAGCGGTGGGTCCGAGGAGACCCAGTACCTC.

For this clonotype: A much larger clonotype is one base distant, so this may be a read error. The chain recombines TRBV12-3 or TRBV12-4 with TRBJ1-1, with a possible D match to TRBD1 (5 bases). CDR3 length equals 14 residues. The chain's CDR3 is CASSQGFSWTEASF. In DNA form, the CDR3 reads TGTGCCAGCAGTCAGGGTTTTAGTTGGACTGAAGCTTCCTTT.

In its sample, this clonotype was seen a few times. CDR3 region: CATSDFRTGLAGGYYNEQFF. For the CDR3, the DNA is TGTGCCACCAGTGATTTCAGAACGGGACTAGCGGGAGGGTACTACAATGAGCAGTTCTTC. The chain uses TRBV24-1 and TRBJ2-1; 16 nucleotides align to TRBD2. Trimming cost V 1 base and J 3 bases; bases outside gene matches: 8. This CDR3 has 20 residues. The germline V gene has CDR1 KGHDR and CDR2 SFDVKD.

The sample holds a few counts of this clonotype. The chain couples TRBV9 to TRBJ2-3, with TRBD2 matching 13 bases. CDR1 and CDR2 from the germline V gene are SGDLS and YYNGEE. V was clipped by 3 bases and J by 6 bases; unmatched bases: 13. CDR3 length: 18 residues. In DNA, the CDR3 is TGTGCCAGCAGCGGAGGGACTAGCGGGACCCCCCGCCCGGATACGCAGTATTTT. Translation gives CASSGGTSGTPRPDTQYF.

This clonotype was detected many times. The chain joins TRBV3-1 to TRBJ2-2; TRBD2 might be the D (5 bases). Germline CDR1 and CDR2: LGHDT and YNNKEL (reference sequence). The CDR3 has 13 residues. The V end lost 2 bases, the J end lost 8 bases, and 9 bases lay between the germline ends. CDR3 coding DNA: TGTGCCAGCAGCCAAAATAGCGCGGGGGAGCTGTTTTTT. Its translation is CASSQNSAGELFF.

This clonotype was recorded at least ten times. The V and J genes are TRBV27 and TRBJ1-2; the match to TRBD1 covers 9 bases. In germline, CDR1 is MNHEY, CDR2 SMNVEV (reference sequence). This CDR3 contains 15 residues. After removal of 5 bases from V and 2 bases from J, the junction contained 6 bases not matched to a gene. The CDR3 is CASSAGTGRNYGYTF. The CDR3 DNA sequence: TGTGCCAGCAGTGCCGGGACAGGGCGAAACTATGGCTACACCTTC.